Described below is a single T cell receptor (beta chain) sequence and its context. Antigen: not known. TCRdb redid the calling of the reads with MiXCR, one entry per CDR3 protein. The sample carries about 180,000 distinct CDR3 sequences, 17% recorded once. These data are taken from a study of T cell repertoires in cytomegalovirus infection. The germline gives CDR1 KGHDR, CDR2 SFDVKD. V was clipped by 3 bases and J by 4 bases, with 8 bases between them. This CDR3 has 13 amino acids. Study-wide points: Clonotype analysis showed dominance of the ex vivo response by HLA-C-restricted CMV-specific TCR beta clonotypes.

The material sequenced was CD8+ T cells from PBMCs. The source is a human donor in good health (CMV status not recorded). Some clones in this sample may be carry-over from other donors' samples. This chain connects TRBV24-1 to TRBJ1-2; D gene unclear. CDR3 region: CATSDPRFYGYTF. The DNA of the CDR3 is TGTGCCACCAGTGATCCCCGGTTCTATGGCTACACCTTC.